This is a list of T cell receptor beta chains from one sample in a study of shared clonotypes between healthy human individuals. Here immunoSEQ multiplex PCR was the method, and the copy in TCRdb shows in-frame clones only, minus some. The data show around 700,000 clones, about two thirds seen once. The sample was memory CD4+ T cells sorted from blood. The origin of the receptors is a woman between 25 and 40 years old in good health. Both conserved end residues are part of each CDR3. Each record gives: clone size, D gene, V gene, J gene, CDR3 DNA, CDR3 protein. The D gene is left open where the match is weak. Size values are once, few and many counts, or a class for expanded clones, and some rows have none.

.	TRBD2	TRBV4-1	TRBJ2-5	TGCGCCAGCAGCCAAGATCGGGGACTAGCGGGAGGGGGACCCAAAGAGACCCAGTACTTC	CASSQDRGLAGGGPKETQYF
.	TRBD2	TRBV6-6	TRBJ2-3	TGTGCCAGCAGTTACGGGGGAGGGCACACAGATACGCAGTATTTT	CASSYGGGHTDTQYF
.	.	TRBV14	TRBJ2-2	TGTGCCAGCAGCCTCCTGAGAGGGGAGAACACCGGGGAGCTGTTTTTT	CASSLLRGENTGELFF
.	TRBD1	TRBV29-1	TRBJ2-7	TGCAGCGTGACCGGGACAGGGCTATCCTACGAGCAGTACTTC	CSVTGTGLSYEQYF
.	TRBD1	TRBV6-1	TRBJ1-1	TGTGCCAGCAGTTTTGGGACAGGGGGAAGTGAAGCTTTCTTT	CASSFGTGGSEAFF
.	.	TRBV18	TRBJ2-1	TGTGCCAGCTCACCACCGACGACACCGATCGGGAATGAGCAGTTCTTC	CASSPPTTPIGNEQFF
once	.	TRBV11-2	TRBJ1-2	TGTGCCAGCAGCCGCCCCCGGCGGCAGAAAGATGGCTACACCTTC	CASSRPRRQKDGYTF
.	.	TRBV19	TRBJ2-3	TGTGCCAGTAGCTCGGGGGCTGGCACAGATACGCAGTATTTT	CASSSGAGTDTQYF
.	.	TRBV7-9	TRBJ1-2	TGTGCCAGCAGCTTCTCACGGGGTACCCTCTATGGCTACACCTTC	CASSFSRGTLYGYTF
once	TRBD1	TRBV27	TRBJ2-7	TGTGCCAGCAGTTCCCCCGACAGGGGTCGGGAGCAGTACTTC	CASSSPDRGREQYF
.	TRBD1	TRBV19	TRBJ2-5	TGTGCCAGTAGTATAGACAGGGGGCGAGAGACCCAGTACTTC	CASSIDRGRETQYF
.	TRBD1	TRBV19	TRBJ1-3	TGTGCCAGTAGTTCGGGACAGGGGGTCCTCTCTGGAAACACCATATATTTT	CASSSGQGVLSGNTIYF
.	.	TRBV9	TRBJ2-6	TGTGCCAGCAGCCCATCCATGGGGAACTCTGGGGCCAACGTCCTGACTTTC	CASSPSMGNSGANVLTF
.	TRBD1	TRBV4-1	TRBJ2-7	TGCGCCAGCAGCCAACCCGACGCCGGGACAGGGGTAATGGGGTACGAGCAGTACTTC	CASSQPDAGTGVMGYEQYF
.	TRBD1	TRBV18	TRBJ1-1	TGTGCCAGCACGACCGTGACAGGGATGAACACTGAAGCTTTCTTT	CASTTVTGMNTEAFF
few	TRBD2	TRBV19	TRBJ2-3	TGTGCCAGTAGTATCGGGGGGAGCGCTAGCACAGATACGCAGTATTTT	CASSIGGSASTDTQYF
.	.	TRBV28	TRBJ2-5	TGTGCCAGCAGGAGGGTCGGCCAAGAGACCCAGTACTTC	CASRRVGQETQYF
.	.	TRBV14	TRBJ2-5	TGTGCCAGCAGCCGGCACCAAGAGACCCAGTACTTC	CASSRHQETQYF
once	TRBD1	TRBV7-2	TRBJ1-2	TGTGCCAGCAGCTTAGGGCAGGGGGCGCGGTATCATGGCTACACCTTC	CASSLGQGARYHGYTF
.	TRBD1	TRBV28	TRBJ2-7	TGTGCCAGCAGTTTTTTAGGCCGGGACAGGGACTACGAGCAGTACTTC	CASSFLGRDRDYEQYF
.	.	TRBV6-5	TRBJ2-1	TGTGCCAGCAGTTATGCCGGGGCAAAAGAGCAGTTCTTC	CASSYAGAKEQFF
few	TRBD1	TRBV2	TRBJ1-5	TGTGCCAGCAGACGACAGGGCTACAATCAGCCCCAGCATTTT	CASRRQGYNQPQHF